These 17 T cell receptor beta chains were sequenced from one sample in a study of PD-L1 blockade in urothelial cancer (dated by TCRdb to 2017 to 2019). The time point label, as the study defines it: pretreatment peripheral blood. Library creation used the immunoSEQ multiplex PCR assay. TCRdb stores this immuneACCESS table with in-frame sequences only. Part of the clones is absent; in the studies checked, under half of the shortfall reflects unresolved V genes, and no reason is known for the rest. The sample table contains about 53,000 clones; only one count was recorded for 87% of them. 14% to 15% of the sample is in the top ten clones. The source material was PBMCs, sampled around atezolizumab (anti-PD-L1) treatment. These receptors were collected from an older woman with urothelial cancer.

The J gene is TRBJ2-7, the V gene TRBV21-1; the table's TRBD2 call for D was not verified on the DNA. TRBV21-1 is noted as a pseudogene. The CDR3 is made up of 10 amino acids. The CDR3 loop is CASSAWTGNF. The CDR3 coding sequence is TGTGCCAGCAGCGCTTGGACTGGGAACTTC.

The table lists this clone with a count of one. V gene TRBV19 combines with J gene TRBJ1-5; D possibly corresponds to TRBD1 (5 bases). V was trimmed by 8 bases and J by 0 bases, leaving 14 bases between them. The germline V gene encodes CDR1 LNHDA and CDR2 SQIVND (reference sequence). CDR3 length: 15 residues. Here the CDR3 reads CASASGGVSNQPQHF. CDR3 nucleotide sequence: TGTGCCAGTGCCTCTGGGGGGGTTAGCAATCAGCCCCAGCATTTT.

J is TRBJ2-7 and V is TRBV18; 7 bases are a match to TRBD2. Per germline, CDR1 KGHSH and CDR2 LQKENI. The V and J ends lost 0 bases and 7 bases, in that order; junction bases with no gene match: 9. The CDR3 totals 15 residues. The CDR3: CASSPPNSGWLEQYF. CDR3 DNA sequence: TGTGCCAGCTCACCACCGAATAGCGGGTGGCTGGAGCAGTACTTC.

The V and J genes are TRBV11-3 and TRBJ2-1; 9 bases are shared with TRBD2. The CDR3 has 16 amino acids. The junction had 12 bases not matched to a gene; V was cut back by 5 bases and J by 7 bases. Per germline, CDR1 SGHNT and CDR2 YENEEA. The CDR3 DNA follows: TGTGCCAGCAGCCCCGGAGGCGGGAGGGCCCAGAATGAGCAGTTCTTC. It translates to CASSPGGGRAQNEQFF.

The V and J genes are TRBV7-2 and TRBJ1-3; D gene ambiguous. The CDR3 is 13 amino acids. Germline CDR1 and CDR2: SGHTA and FQGNSA. The V end lost 2 bases, the J end lost 4 bases, and 6 bases lay between the germline ends. CDR3 sequence (DNA): TGTGCCAGCAGCTTAATGCGCGGAAACACCATATATTTT. This sequence encodes CASSLMRGNTIYF.

The CDR3 DNA reads TGCACCAGCAGCCAAGATGGGATGGGTAGCGGGAGGCCGAACACCGGGGAGCTGTTTTTT. This sequence encodes CTSSQDGMGSGRPNTGELFF. The rearrangement links TRBV1 to TRBJ2-2; the table's D gene call, TRBD2, was not cross checked with the DNA. TRBV1 is a pseudogene segment. CDR3 length: 20 residues.

The gene calls are TRBV29-1 and TRBJ2-1; TRBD1 matches at 8 bases. Germline V gene sequence: CDR1 SQVTM, CDR2 ANQGSEA. The CDR3 contains 14 residues. Germline trimming cut 4 bases from V and 2 bases from J; bases unmatched to any gene: 4. For the CDR3, the DNA is TGCAGCGTTGGAGGACAGGGAACCTACAATGAGCAGTTCTTC. Amino acid sequence: CSVGGQGTYNEQFF.

The chain combines TRBV7-9 with TRBJ2-3; D may be TRBD2 (6 bases). CDR3 size: 15 residues. V lost 4 bases, J lost 5 bases, and 16 bases lay in between. CDR1 and CDR2 from the germline V gene are SEHNR and FQNEAQ (reference sequence). The CDR3 region has the DNA TGTGCCAGCAGCTCCATCCGGGACTTCCAAGATACGCAGTATTTT. Its translation: CASSSIRDFQDTQYF.

The CDR3 region has the DNA TGCGCCAGCAGCCAGGGGTGGGGGTCCAACACTGAAGCTTTCTTT. Protein product: CASSQGWGSNTEAFF. The chain combines TRBV5-1 with TRBJ1-1; weak D call: TRBD1 (6 bases). Per germline, CDR1 SGHRS and CDR2 YFSETQ. The germline V and J ends were trimmed by 4 bases and 2 bases, with 15 bases remaining between them. The CDR3 is 15 residues long.

J is TRBJ2-2 and V is TRBV7-8, with 13 positions matching TRBD2. J gave up 6 bases and V 1 base, and 14 bases lay outside the gene matches. Germline V gene data show CDR1 as SGHVS and CDR2 as FQNEAQ. The CDR3 is 20 amino acids. The CDR3 loop reads CASSLGRTSGSVMLSGELFF. CDR3 sequence (DNA): TGTGCCAGCAGCTTAGGGAGGACTAGCGGGAGCGTTATGTTGTCCGGGGAGCTGTTTTTT.

This chain joins TRBV10-2 and TRBJ1-1; TRBD1 matches 7 bases. The V and J ends lost 6 bases and 1 base, in that order; junction bases with no gene match: 8. Germline CDR1 is WSHSY and CDR2 is SAAADI. CDR3 length: 15 residues. The CDR3 sequence: CASRSRQGPNTEAFF. CDR3 bases: TGCGCCAGCAGGTCAAGACAGGGTCCGAACACTGAAGCTTTCTTT.

The chain employs TRBV10-2 and TRBJ1-2; 10 nucleotides align to TRBD1. The CDR3 contains 18 residues. Germline trimming cut 5 bases from V and 1 base from J; bases unmatched to any gene: 13. The germline V gene encodes CDR1 WSHSY and CDR2 SAAADI. The CDR3 nucleotides are TGCGCCAGCAGTAGCACCACGGGACAGGGGTTAAGTAACTATGGCTACACCTTC. This translates into CASSSTTGQGLSNYGYTF.

The rearrangement uses TRBV6-6 and TRBJ1-3; D gene ambiguous. The V and J ends lost 7 bases and 0 bases respectively, with 16 bases between them. CDR3 length: 16 amino acids. CDR1 and CDR2 from the germline V gene are MNHNY and SVGAGI (reference sequence). CDR3 DNA: TGTGCCAGCACCGACTCGTCGGGGTCCTCTGGAAACACCATATATTTT. Translated: CASTDSSGSSGNTIYF.

The chain carries TRBV14 and TRBJ2-7, with D uncertain. Germline lookup yields CDR1 SGHDN and CDR2 FVKESK. The CDR3 runs 13 residues. Trimming took off 1 base at V and 2 bases at J, with 6 bases between the two ends. This CDR3 is CASSQAVAYEQYF. The CDR3, as DNA: TGTGCCAGCAGCCAAGCAGTGGCCTACGAGCAGTACTTC.

The chain couples TRBV4-1 to TRBJ2-7; D perhaps matches TRBD1 (7 bases). CDR1 is MGHRA and CDR2 is YSYEKL in the germline V gene. Between the trimmed V and J ends, which lost 2 bases and 2 bases, there was a span of 10 bases. The CDR3 sequence is 14 residues long. CDR3 in amino acids: CASSQQGGTYEQYF. For the CDR3, the DNA is TGCGCCAGCAGCCAACAGGGGGGTACCTACGAGCAGTACTTC.

The chain employs TRBV5-4 and TRBJ2-5, with TRBD1 as a possible D gene (6 bases). Between the trimmed V and J ends, which lost 3 bases and 2 bases, there was a span of 11 bases. Germline-derived CDR1 and CDR2 are SGHNT and YYREEE (reference sequence). The CDR3 contains 14 residues. The CDR3 coding sequence is TGTGCCAGCAGCTCACAACAGGGACAAGAGACCCAGTACTTC. This encodes CASSSQQGQETQYF.

V gene TRBV19 combines with J gene TRBJ1-5; no clear D. Germline V gene lookup returns CDR1 LNHDA and CDR2 SQIVND (reference sequence). The ends were cut back, 0 bases at V and 2 bases at J, with 5 bases in the middle. The CDR3 loop spans 14 amino acids. CDR3 DNA: TGTGCCAGTAGTATAGACAGTCGCAATCAGCCCCAGCATTTT. Encoded protein: CASSIDSRNQPQHF.